A selection of T cell receptor beta chains follows, all from one sample in a study of cytomegalovirus exposure and HLA in healthy donors. Here immunoSEQ multiplex PCR was the method, and the copy in TCRdb shows in-frame clones only, minus some. The sample consists of some 100,000 clones, approximately 74% of them appearing once. Sequenced material: PBMCs. Source of these receptors: a female donor in good health and CMV-seropositive. Both conserved end residues are part of each CDR3. The D gene is left open where the match is weak. Expanded clones are given a class, and other clones once, few, many or no size at all.

d_call: TRBD2; clone_size: -; v_call: TRBV28; cdr3_length: 15; j_call: TRBJ2-7; cdr3_nt: TGTGCCAGCAGGGATGAGAGCGGGAGGGCCAAAAAGCAGTACTTC; cdr3_aa: CASRDESGRAKKQYF
d_call: TRBD1; clone_size: few; v_call: TRBV5-1; cdr3_length: 13; j_call: TRBJ1-2; cdr3_nt: TGCGCCAGCAGCTGGAGACAGGGGAATGGCTACACCTTC; cdr3_aa: CASSWRQGNGYTF
d_call: TRBD1; clone_size: -; v_call: TRBV7-9; cdr3_length: 16; j_call: TRBJ1-4; cdr3_nt: TGTGCCAGCAGCTTCAAGCCGACAGGGTGGGGAGAAAAACTGTTTTTT; cdr3_aa: CASSFKPTGWGEKLFF
d_call: -; clone_size: -; v_call: TRBV15; cdr3_length: 13; j_call: TRBJ2-7; cdr3_nt: TGTGCCACCAGCACAGCGCCGGGTTACGAGCAGTACTTC; cdr3_aa: CATSTAPGYEQYF
d_call: TRBD1; clone_size: -; v_call: TRBV19; cdr3_length: 14; j_call: TRBJ1-5; cdr3_nt: TGTGCCAGTAGTATCGGGACAGGGGATCAGCCCCAGCATTTT; cdr3_aa: CASSIGTGDQPQHF
d_call: -; clone_size: -; v_call: TRBV2; cdr3_length: 15; j_call: TRBJ2-7; cdr3_nt: TGTGCCAGCCTTACCGGGCGGGGAAAGGGCTACGAGCAGTACTTC; cdr3_aa: CASLTGRGKGYEQYF
d_call: -; clone_size: -; v_call: TRBV7-2; cdr3_length: 14; j_call: TRBJ2-7; cdr3_nt: TGTGCCAGCAGCCCTATTTACAGGGGAGGCGAGCAGTACTTC; cdr3_aa: CASSPIYRGGEQYF
d_call: TRBD1; clone_size: few; v_call: TRBV5-5; cdr3_length: 13; j_call: TRBJ2-7; cdr3_nt: TGTGCCAGCAGCTTGGAGGGGGCATACGAGCAGTACTTC; cdr3_aa: CASSLEGAYEQYF
d_call: TRBD1; clone_size: -; v_call: TRBV2; cdr3_length: 15; j_call: TRBJ1-2; cdr3_nt: TGTGCCAGCCAAGAAGGACAGGCCTATAACTATGGCTACACCTTC; cdr3_aa: CASQEGQAYNYGYTF
d_call: -; clone_size: -; v_call: TRBV6-5; cdr3_length: 15; j_call: TRBJ2-2; cdr3_nt: TGTGCCAGCAGTTACCGGAGACTAGTTCCCGGGGAGCTGTTTTTT; cdr3_aa: CASSYRRLVPGELFF
d_call: -; clone_size: -; v_call: TRBV27; cdr3_length: 15; j_call: TRBJ2-7; cdr3_nt: TGTGCCAGCAGTTTATCAGTGACAGGCACCTACGAGCAGTACTTC; cdr3_aa: CASSLSVTGTYEQYF
d_call: TRBD2; clone_size: -; v_call: TRBV7-6; cdr3_length: 15; j_call: TRBJ2-5; cdr3_nt: TGTGCCAGCAGCATGGGACTAGCAGCAGGCGAGACCCAGTACTTC; cdr3_aa: CASSMGLAAGETQYF
d_call: -; clone_size: once; v_call: TRBV4-2; cdr3_length: 15; j_call: TRBJ1-2; cdr3_nt: TGTGCCAGCAGCCAAGATAGAGGGTTCGGCTATGGCTACACCTTC; cdr3_aa: CASSQDRGFGYGYTF
d_call: -; clone_size: -; v_call: TRBV11-2; cdr3_length: 13; j_call: TRBJ1-4; cdr3_nt: TGTGCCAGCAGCTCCGCCAGGATTGAAAAACTGTTTTTT; cdr3_aa: CASSSARIEKLFF
d_call: -; clone_size: once; v_call: TRBV4-3; cdr3_length: 17; j_call: TRBJ2-7; cdr3_nt: TGCGCCAGCAGCCAAGATTGGCAGACAGGAACGGGTTACGAGCAGTACTTC; cdr3_aa: CASSQDWQTGTGYEQYF
d_call: -; clone_size: -; v_call: TRBV9; cdr3_length: 15; j_call: TRBJ2-3; cdr3_nt: TGTGCCAGCAGCGTTCGACAGCTTAGCACAGATACGCAGTATTTT; cdr3_aa: CASSVRQLSTDTQYF
d_call: -; clone_size: -; v_call: TRBV28; cdr3_length: 14; j_call: TRBJ2-1; cdr3_nt: TGTGCCAGTCTACAGAGCCTCTTGTACAATGAGCAGTTCTTC; cdr3_aa: CASLQSLLYNEQFF
d_call: TRBD1; clone_size: -; v_call: TRBV7-2; cdr3_length: 15; j_call: TRBJ2-3; cdr3_nt: TGTGCCAGCAGCTCCGGGACAGGGCCCACAGATACGCAGTATTTT; cdr3_aa: CASSSGTGPTDTQYF
d_call: -; clone_size: -; v_call: TRBV7-7; cdr3_length: 13; j_call: TRBJ2-7; cdr3_nt: TGTGCTAGCAGCTTAGCGCGGGGCTCCGAGCAGTACTTC; cdr3_aa: CASSLARGSEQYF
d_call: TRBD2; clone_size: -; v_call: TRBV30; cdr3_length: 13; j_call: TRBJ2-3; cdr3_nt: TGTGCTCGGGAGGGCGGCAGCACAGATACGCAGTATTTT; cdr3_aa: CAREGGSTDTQYF
d_call: -; clone_size: -; v_call: TRBV27; cdr3_length: 14; j_call: TRBJ1-1; cdr3_nt: TGTGCCAGCAGACCCGGGACATCGAACACTGAAGCTTTCTTT; cdr3_aa: CASRPGTSNTEAFF
d_call: -; clone_size: -; v_call: TRBV29-1; cdr3_length: 12; j_call: TRBJ2-1; cdr3_nt: TGCAGCGTTGGGAGGGGTGACAATGAGCAGTTCTTC; cdr3_aa: CSVGRGDNEQFF
d_call: TRBD2; clone_size: -; v_call: TRBV27; cdr3_length: 15; j_call: TRBJ2-5; cdr3_nt: TGTGCCAGCAGTTTTAAGCGGGGGGGTGGAGAGACCCAGTACTTC; cdr3_aa: CASSFKRGGGETQYF
d_call: -; clone_size: -; v_call: TRBV5-8; cdr3_length: 13; j_call: TRBJ2-1; cdr3_nt: TGTGCCACTTCAACTGTTAGTGGCAATGAGCAGTTCTTC; cdr3_aa: CATSTVSGNEQFF
d_call: TRBD2; clone_size: -; v_call: TRBV6-4; cdr3_length: 12; j_call: TRBJ2-1; cdr3_nt: TGTGCCAGCAGCGCGGGAGAAAATGAGCAGTTCTTC; cdr3_aa: CASSAGENEQFF
d_call: -; clone_size: -; v_call: TRBV4-1; cdr3_length: 15; j_call: TRBJ1-4; cdr3_nt: TGCGCCAGCAGGGTCCTAGGGGGGGCTAATGAAAAACTGTTTTTT; cdr3_aa: CASRVLGGANEKLFF
d_call: TRBD1; clone_size: few; v_call: TRBV2; cdr3_length: 13; j_call: TRBJ1-5; cdr3_nt: TGTGCCAGCAAGTGGGACAGAAATCAGCCCCAGCATTTT; cdr3_aa: CASKWDRNQPQHF
d_call: TRBD1; clone_size: -; v_call: TRBV10-3; cdr3_length: 15; j_call: TRBJ2-3; cdr3_nt: TGTGCCACCGAGGCCACAGGGGGTGGGACAGATACGCAGTATTTT; cdr3_aa: CATEATGGGTDTQYF
d_call: TRBD2; clone_size: few; v_call: TRBV6-5; cdr3_length: 15; j_call: TRBJ2-3; cdr3_nt: TGTGCCAGCAGTTTAAGCGGGAGGGCCACAGATACGCAGTATTTT; cdr3_aa: CASSLSGRATDTQYF
d_call: -; clone_size: -; v_call: TRBV29-1; cdr3_length: 12; j_call: TRBJ1-1; cdr3_nt: TGCAGCGTTGGGTCGGGGGGAACTGAAGCTTTCTTT; cdr3_aa: CSVGSGGTEAFF
d_call: -; clone_size: -; v_call: TRBV7-2; cdr3_length: 16; j_call: TRBJ2-3; cdr3_nt: TGTGCCACTACGATAAGGGCGGGAATTGGGACAGATACGCAGTATTTT; cdr3_aa: CATTIRAGIGTDTQYF
d_call: -; clone_size: once; v_call: TRBV7-6; cdr3_length: 14; j_call: TRBJ2-7; cdr3_nt: TGTGCCAGCAGCCTCACACCACGCTCCTACGAGCAGTACTTC; cdr3_aa: CASSLTPRSYEQYF
d_call: -; clone_size: -; v_call: TRBV10-3; cdr3_length: 13; j_call: TRBJ1-2; cdr3_nt: TGTGCCATCAGTGAAGGAGCCGACTATGGCTACACCTTC; cdr3_aa: CAISEGADYGYTF
d_call: TRBD2; clone_size: -; v_call: TRBV6-5; cdr3_length: 14; j_call: TRBJ2-1; cdr3_nt: TGTGCCAGCAGTACTAGCGGGGGCCTACGGGAGCAGTTCTTC; cdr3_aa: CASSTSGGLREQFF
d_call: -; clone_size: -; v_call: TRBV5-1; cdr3_length: 14; j_call: TRBJ2-7; cdr3_nt: TGCGCCAGCAAGGGAGCAGGGCACAGGGACGAGCAGTACTTC; cdr3_aa: CASKGAGHRDEQYF
d_call: -; clone_size: -; v_call: TRBV28; cdr3_length: 16; j_call: TRBJ1-2; cdr3_nt: TGTGCCAGCAGTTTGGGGGGGGGTGGTGGTAACTATGGCTACACCTTC; cdr3_aa: CASSLGGGGGNYGYTF
d_call: -; clone_size: -; v_call: TRBV28; cdr3_length: 15; j_call: TRBJ1-5; cdr3_nt: TGTGCCAGCCTTCTCACGGGGGGAGGGGATCAGCCCCAGCATTTT; cdr3_aa: CASLLTGGGDQPQHF
d_call: -; clone_size: -; v_call: TRBV7-3; cdr3_length: 14; j_call: TRBJ1-1; cdr3_nt: TGTGCCAGCAGCTTAGGGGTACAGGGTAGTGAAGCTTTCTTT; cdr3_aa: CASSLGVQGSEAFF
d_call: -; clone_size: -; v_call: TRBV7-9; cdr3_length: 15; j_call: TRBJ1-5; cdr3_nt: TGTGCCAGCTCGGGCCCGGCCGGGGGAAATCAGCCCCAGCATTTT; cdr3_aa: CASSGPAGGNQPQHF
d_call: TRBD2; clone_size: -; v_call: TRBV7-9; cdr3_length: 14; j_call: TRBJ2-3; cdr3_nt: TGTGCCGGCTCACTAGCGGGAGCACCAGATACGCAGTATTTT; cdr3_aa: CAGSLAGAPDTQYF
d_call: -; clone_size: many; v_call: TRBV14; cdr3_length: 15; j_call: TRBJ1-1; cdr3_nt: TGTGCCAGCAGCCCCACTTGGGGGGGACACACTGAAGCTTTCTTT; cdr3_aa: CASSPTWGGHTEAFF
d_call: TRBD1; clone_size: once; v_call: TRBV28; cdr3_length: 15; j_call: TRBJ1-1; cdr3_nt: TGTGCCACCGGAATCCGAACAGGGGGCAACACTGAAGCTTTCTTT; cdr3_aa: CATGIRTGGNTEAFF
d_call: TRBD1; clone_size: -; v_call: TRBV11-2; cdr3_length: 16; j_call: TRBJ1-4; cdr3_nt: TGTGCCAGCAGCCTGGGACAGGGTCTACCTAATGAAAAACTGTTTTTT; cdr3_aa: CASSLGQGLPNEKLFF
d_call: TRBD1; clone_size: -; v_call: TRBV5-1; cdr3_length: 16; j_call: TRBJ1-1; cdr3_nt: TGCGCCAGCAGCAACTTCGCCGGGACAGGGAACACTGAAGCTTTCTTT; cdr3_aa: CASSNFAGTGNTEAFF
d_call: TRBD2; clone_size: -; v_call: TRBV4-2; cdr3_length: 16; j_call: TRBJ2-1; cdr3_nt: TGTGCCAGCAGCCAAGCGTTACTAGCGGGATACAATGAGCAGTTCTTC; cdr3_aa: CASSQALLAGYNEQFF
d_call: TRBD1; clone_size: -; v_call: TRBV18; cdr3_length: 14; j_call: TRBJ1-5; cdr3_nt: TGTGCCAGCTCGCTCGGACAGGGGACTCAGCCCCAGCATTTT; cdr3_aa: CASSLGQGTQPQHF
d_call: TRBD1; clone_size: -; v_call: TRBV2; cdr3_length: 14; j_call: TRBJ1-1; cdr3_nt: TGTGCCAGCAAAGACAGGGAAGCTTACACTGAAGCTTTCTTT; cdr3_aa: CASKDREAYTEAFF
d_call: -; clone_size: -; v_call: TRBV5-1; cdr3_length: 16; j_call: TRBJ1-1; cdr3_nt: TGCGCCAGCAACGACCTTGGCGGGTCTCTGAACACTGAAGCTTTCTTT; cdr3_aa: CASNDLGGSLNTEAFF
d_call: -; clone_size: -; v_call: TRBV10-3; cdr3_length: 13; j_call: TRBJ1-5; cdr3_nt: TGTGCCGCTAGACAGGACAATCGACAGCCCCAGCATTTT; cdr3_aa: CAARQDNRQPQHF
d_call: -; clone_size: -; v_call: TRBV6-5; cdr3_length: 14; j_call: TRBJ1-4; cdr3_nt: TGTGCCAGCAGTTACACAGGGTCTAATGAAAAACTGTTTTTT; cdr3_aa: CASSYTGSNEKLFF